This T cell receptor (beta chain) was sequenced during a study of neurological immune-mediated disorders. CDR1 is SGHRS, CDR2 YFSETQ, per germline. This CDR3 has 15 residues. V dropped 0 bases and J dropped 0 bases, with 6 bases sitting between them. Overall study findings and caveats: None of the CDR3 amino acid sequences in expanded clones turned up in more than one subject, which points to private repertoires in all groups.

In the case of this clonotype: Its antigen is as yet unknown.

As to time point: longitudinal time-point 2. The unsorted libraries originated from 2 million PBMCs that had been stored at -80 C. Synthesis of cDNA was accomplished via 5'RACE employing 10-nucleotide random UMIs. TCRdb redid the calling of the 5' RACE reads with MiXCR, one entry per CDR3 protein. The table includes about 80,000 distinct CDR3 sequences, over 4.5% detected once. The chain combines TRBV5-1 with TRBJ2-2, with no clear D. The source of this sequence is a woman aged 60-75 years with multiple sclerosis. Sequencing was carried out using PBMCs. CDR3 in DNA: TGCGCCAGCAGCTTGGCCCGATCGAACACCGGGGAGCTGTTTTTT. This encodes CASSLARSNTGELFF. The full variable domain, completed using reference TRBV5-1 and TRBJ2-2, is KAGVTQTPRYLIKTRGQQVTLSCSPISGHRSVSWYQQTPGQGLQFLFEYFSETQRNKGNFPGRFSGRQFSNSRSEMNVSTLELGDSALYLCASSLARSNTGELFFGEGSRLTVL.